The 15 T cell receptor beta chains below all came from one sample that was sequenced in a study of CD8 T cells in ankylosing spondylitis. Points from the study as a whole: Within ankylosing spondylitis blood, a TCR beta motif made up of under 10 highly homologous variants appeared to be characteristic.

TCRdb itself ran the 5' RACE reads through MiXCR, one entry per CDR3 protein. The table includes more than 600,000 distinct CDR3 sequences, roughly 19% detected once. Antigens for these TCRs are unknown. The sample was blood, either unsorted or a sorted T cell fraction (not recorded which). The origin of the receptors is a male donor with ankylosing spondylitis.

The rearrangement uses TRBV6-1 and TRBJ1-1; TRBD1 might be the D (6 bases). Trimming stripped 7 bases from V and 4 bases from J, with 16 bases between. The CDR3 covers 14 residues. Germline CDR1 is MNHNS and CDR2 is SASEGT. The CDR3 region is CASTPGQTGTEAFF. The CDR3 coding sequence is TGTGCCAGCACCCCGGGACAAACGGGCACTGAAGCTTTCTTT.

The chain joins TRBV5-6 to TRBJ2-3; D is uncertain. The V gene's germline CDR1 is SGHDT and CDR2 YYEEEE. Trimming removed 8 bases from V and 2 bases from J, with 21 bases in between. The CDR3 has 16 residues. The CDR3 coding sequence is TGTGCCAGTAAACTCCGGCGTGTGGGTCCCACAGATACGCAGTATTTT. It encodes CASKLRRVGPTDTQYF.

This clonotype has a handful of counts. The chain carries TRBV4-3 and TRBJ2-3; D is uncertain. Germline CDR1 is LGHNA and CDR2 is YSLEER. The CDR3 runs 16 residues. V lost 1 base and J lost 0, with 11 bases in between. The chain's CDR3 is CASSQGQRSSTDTQYF. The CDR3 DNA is TGCGCCAGCAGCCAAGGTCAACGGTCAAGCACAGATACGCAGTATTTT.

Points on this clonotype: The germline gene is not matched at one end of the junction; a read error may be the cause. CDR3: CASSEGDYGYTF. CDR3 DNA: TGTGCCAGCAGCGAAGGGGACTATGGCTACACCTTC. V is TRBV2 and J is TRBJ1-2, with D maybe TRBD1 (5 bases). CDR1 and CDR2 from the germline V gene are SNHLY and FYNNEI. The CDR3 is 12 amino acids. Using reference TRBV2 and TRBJ1-2 for the parts outside the CDR3, the full variable domain is EPEVTQTPSHQVTQMGQEVILRCVPISNHLYFYWYRQILGQKVEFLVSFYNNEISEKSEIFDDQFSVERPDGSNFTLKIRSTKLEDSAMYFCASSEGDYGYTFGSGTRLTVV.

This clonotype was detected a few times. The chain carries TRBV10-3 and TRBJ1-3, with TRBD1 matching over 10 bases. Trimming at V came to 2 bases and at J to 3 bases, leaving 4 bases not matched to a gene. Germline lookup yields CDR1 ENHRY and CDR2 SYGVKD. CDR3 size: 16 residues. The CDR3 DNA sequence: TGTGCCATCAGTGAGCCCGACAGGGGGCTTGGAAACACCATATATTTT. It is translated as CAISEPDRGLGNTIYF.

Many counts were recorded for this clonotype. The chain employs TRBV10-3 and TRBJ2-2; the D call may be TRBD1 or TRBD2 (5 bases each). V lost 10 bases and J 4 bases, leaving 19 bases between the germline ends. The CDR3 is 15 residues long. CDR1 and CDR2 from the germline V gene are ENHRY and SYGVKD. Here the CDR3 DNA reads TGTGCCAGCTCCCCGGGACCGTTGATCACCGGGGAGCTGTTTTTT. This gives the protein CASSPGPLITGELFF.

The CDR3 sequence is CASGLAGTGEEETQYF. The CDR3 bases are TGTGCTAGTGGTTTGGCCGGGACAGGGGAGGAAGAGACCCAGTACTTC. The V call is TRBV12-5, the J call TRBJ2-5, with 10 nucleotides matching TRBD1. Germline CDR1 reads LGHNT; CDR2 reads FRNRAP. The CDR3 runs 16 residues. V shed 1 base, J shed 3 bases, and the junction held 5 bases outside the gene matches.

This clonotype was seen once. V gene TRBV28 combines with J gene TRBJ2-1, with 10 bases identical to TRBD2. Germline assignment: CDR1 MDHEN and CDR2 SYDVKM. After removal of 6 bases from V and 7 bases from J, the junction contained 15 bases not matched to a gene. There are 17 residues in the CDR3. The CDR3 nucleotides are TGTGCCAGCAGCCCCCGGTGGCTAGCGGGAGATGGAAATGAGCAGTTCTTC. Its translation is CASSPRWLAGDGNEQFF.

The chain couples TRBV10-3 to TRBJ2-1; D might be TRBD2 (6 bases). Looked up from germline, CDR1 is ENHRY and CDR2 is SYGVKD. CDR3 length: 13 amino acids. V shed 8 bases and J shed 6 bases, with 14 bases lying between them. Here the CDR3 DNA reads TGTGCCATCGGCTTATCTAGCGCCAATGAGCAGTTCTTC. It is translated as CAIGLSSANEQFF.

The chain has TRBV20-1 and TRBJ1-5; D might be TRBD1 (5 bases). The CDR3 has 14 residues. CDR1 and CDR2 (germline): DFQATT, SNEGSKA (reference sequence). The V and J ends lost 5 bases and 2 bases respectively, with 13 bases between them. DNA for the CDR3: TGCAGTGCTGGGGGGGGGAAGGGCAATCAGCCCCAGCATTTT. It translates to CSAGGGKGNQPQHF.

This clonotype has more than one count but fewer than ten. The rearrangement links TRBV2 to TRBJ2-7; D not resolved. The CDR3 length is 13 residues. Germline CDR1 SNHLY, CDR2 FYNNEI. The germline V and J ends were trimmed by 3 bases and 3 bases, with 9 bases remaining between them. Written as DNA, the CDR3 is TGTGCCAGCAGTGAGCATCAGATCTACGAGCAGTACTTC. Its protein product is CASSEHQIYEQYF.

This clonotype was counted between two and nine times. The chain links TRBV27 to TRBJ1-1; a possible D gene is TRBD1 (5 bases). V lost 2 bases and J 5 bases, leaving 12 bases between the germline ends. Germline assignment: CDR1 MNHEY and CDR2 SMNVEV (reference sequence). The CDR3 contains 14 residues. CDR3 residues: CASSLGGGRTEAFF. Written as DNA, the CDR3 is TGTGCCAGCAGTTTAGGGGGAGGGCGGACTGAAGCTTTCTTT.

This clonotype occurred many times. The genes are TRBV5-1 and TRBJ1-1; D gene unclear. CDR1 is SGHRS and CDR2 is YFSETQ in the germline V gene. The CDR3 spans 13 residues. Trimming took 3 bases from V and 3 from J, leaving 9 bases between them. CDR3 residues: CASSSRLDTEAFF. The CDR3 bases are TGCGCCAGCAGCTCCAGACTGGACACTGAAGCTTTCTTT.

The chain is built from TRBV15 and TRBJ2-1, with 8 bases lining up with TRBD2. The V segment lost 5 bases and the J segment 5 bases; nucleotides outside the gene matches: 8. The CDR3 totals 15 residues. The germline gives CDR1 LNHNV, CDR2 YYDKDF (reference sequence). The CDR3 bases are TGTGCCACCAGCGGAGGGGTAGCGGGACACAATGAGCAGTTCTTC. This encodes CATSGGVAGHNEQFF.

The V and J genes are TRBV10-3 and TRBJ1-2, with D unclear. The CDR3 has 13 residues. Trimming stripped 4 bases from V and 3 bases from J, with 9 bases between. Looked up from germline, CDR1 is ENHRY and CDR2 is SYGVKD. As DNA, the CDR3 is TGTGCCATCAGTGTAGAGACTCACTATGGCTACACCTTC. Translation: CAISVETHYGYTF.